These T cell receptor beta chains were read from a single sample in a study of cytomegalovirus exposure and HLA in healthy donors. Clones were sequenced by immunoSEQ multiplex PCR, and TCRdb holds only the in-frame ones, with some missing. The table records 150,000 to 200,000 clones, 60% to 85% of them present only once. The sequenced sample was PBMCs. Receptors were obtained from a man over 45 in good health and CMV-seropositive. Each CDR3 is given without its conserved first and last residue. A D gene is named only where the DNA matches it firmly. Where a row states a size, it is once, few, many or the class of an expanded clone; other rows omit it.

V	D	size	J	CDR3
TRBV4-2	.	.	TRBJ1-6	ASRRGNNSPLH
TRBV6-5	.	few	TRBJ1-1	ASSSTVQGPAF
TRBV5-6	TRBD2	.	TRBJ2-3	ASSFLAGGPSDTQY
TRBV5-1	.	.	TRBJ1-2	ASSPGGPIQGPEGYT
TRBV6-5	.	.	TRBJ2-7	ASSLSGTAGYEQY
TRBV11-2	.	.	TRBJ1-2	ASSSQDLYGYT
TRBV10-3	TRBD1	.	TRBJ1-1	AISERQGYTEAF
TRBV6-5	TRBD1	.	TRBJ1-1	ASIDRGRRAF
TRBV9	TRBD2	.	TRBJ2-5	ASSVGLAGGETQY
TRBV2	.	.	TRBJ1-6	ASTKGGVYNSPLH
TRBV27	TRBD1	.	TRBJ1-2	ASSIGQGYGYT
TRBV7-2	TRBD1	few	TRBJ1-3	ASSTRTGGDTIY
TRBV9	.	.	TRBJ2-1	ASSVGGSEQF
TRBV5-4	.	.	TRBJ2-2	ASSLVEGAGELF
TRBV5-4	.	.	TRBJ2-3	ASSWAGADTQY
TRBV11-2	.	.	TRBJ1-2	ASSSLLTPNYGYT
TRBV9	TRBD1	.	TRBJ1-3	ASSGEVDRGSYTIY
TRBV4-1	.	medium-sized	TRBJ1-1	ASSQSGKNTEAF
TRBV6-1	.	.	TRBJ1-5	ASSGDTAGINQPQH
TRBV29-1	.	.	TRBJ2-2	SVNKGSGELF
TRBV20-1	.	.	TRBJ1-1	SARDSTEAF
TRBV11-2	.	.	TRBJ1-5	ASSSQGKSNQPQH
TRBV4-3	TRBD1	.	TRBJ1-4	ASSQDAGQTNEKLF
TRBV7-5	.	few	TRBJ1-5	AERPGQAHQPQH
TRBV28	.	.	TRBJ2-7	ASSPVFYEQY
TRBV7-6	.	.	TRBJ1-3	ASSPSLSSGNTIY
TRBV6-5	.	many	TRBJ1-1	ASSLGRTAEAF
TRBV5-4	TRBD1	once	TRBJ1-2	ASIPRDRALDGYT
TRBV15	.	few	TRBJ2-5	ATSRVNTPEETQY
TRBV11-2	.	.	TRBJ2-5	ASSLATGVGETQY
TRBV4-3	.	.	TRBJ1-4	ASSQLGVVTNEKLF
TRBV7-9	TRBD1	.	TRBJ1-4	ASSIPTGREKLF
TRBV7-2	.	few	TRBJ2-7	ASSEQGSEQY
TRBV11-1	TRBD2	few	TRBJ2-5	ASSLGIGGTETQY
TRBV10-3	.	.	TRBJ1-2	AISESSPLQGRIYGYT
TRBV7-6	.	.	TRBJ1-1	ASSPSAGAYMNTEAF
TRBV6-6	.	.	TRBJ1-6	ASSYRGMGSPLH
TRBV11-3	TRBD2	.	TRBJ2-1	ASSLGSGGNNEQF
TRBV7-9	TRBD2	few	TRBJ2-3	ASSLEGLAGRETDTQY
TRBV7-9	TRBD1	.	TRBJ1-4	ASSPGQGVGEKLF
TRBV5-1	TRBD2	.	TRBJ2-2	ASSSTELAGVRELF
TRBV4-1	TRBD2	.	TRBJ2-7	ASSQEGLAGAYEQY
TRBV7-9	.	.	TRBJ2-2	ASSLAAGYTGELF
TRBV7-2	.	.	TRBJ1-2	ASSPSRSLGGYT
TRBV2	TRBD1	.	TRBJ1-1	ASSEPKQGIDTEAF
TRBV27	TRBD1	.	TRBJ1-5	ASSSGQGPSNQPQH
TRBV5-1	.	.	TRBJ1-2	ASSLAQGLYGYT
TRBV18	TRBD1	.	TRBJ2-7	ASSPAGGYEQY
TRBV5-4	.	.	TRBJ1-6	ASSQAATVRYNSPLH
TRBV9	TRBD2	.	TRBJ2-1	ASSVYLAGDNEQF
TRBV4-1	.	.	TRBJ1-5	ASSQGEGVSNQPQH
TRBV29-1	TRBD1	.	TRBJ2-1	SVEGTGTGGAGYNEQF
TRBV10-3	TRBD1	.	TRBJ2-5	AISKTQGAGETQY
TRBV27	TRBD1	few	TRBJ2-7	ASSRGTGEFYEQY
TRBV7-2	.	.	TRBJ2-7	ASSLAGQLNYEQY